The 31 T cell receptor beta chains below were found in one sample sequenced in a study of CD8 T cells in Susac syndrome. An input of roughly 0.5 to 1 ug of RNA was subjected to reverse transcription using random hexamers. MiXCR was run by TCRdb on the immunoSEQ multiplex PCR reads, yielding one entry per CDR3 protein. The sample lists 200,000 or so distinct CDR3 sequences, approximately 94% occurring once. The sample taken for sequencing was CD4+ T cells from PBMCs. The source of these receptors is a human donor with Susac syndrome.

The chain is built from TRBV15 and TRBJ2-2, with D possibly being TRBD1 (5 bases). Trimming took off 4 bases at V and 7 bases at J, with 13 bases between the two ends. Germline CDR1 and CDR2: LNHNV and YYDKDF (reference sequence). CDR3 size: 14 residues. The DNA for the CDR3 is TGTGCCACCAGCAAGGGGAAGGGGTTCGGGGAGCTGTTTTTT. Protein sequence: CATSKGKGFGELFF.

The rearrangement joins TRBV2 to TRBJ2-2; D uncertain. With 4 bases removed from V and 6 bases from J, the gap between germline ends came to 3 bases. CDR1 and CDR2 (germline): SNHLY, FYNNEI. This CDR3 is 11 amino acids long. For the CDR3, the DNA is TGTGCCAGCAGTGCTCCCGGGGAGCTGTTTTTT. Amino acid sequence: CASSAPGELFF.

The gene calls are TRBV29-1 and TRBJ1-1, with a weak D call TRBD1 (5 bases). The CDR3 runs to 12 residues. V was shortened by 6 bases and J by 1 base, with 9 bases between the two germline ends. CDR1 and CDR2 from the germline V gene are SQVTM and ANQGSEA. The CDR3 nucleotides are TGCAGCGTCGGGGACCCGAACACTGAAGCTTTCTTT. Translating gives CSVGDPNTEAFF.

V usage is TRBV20-1 and J usage is TRBJ2-6, with unresolved D. The germline V and J ends were trimmed by 3 bases and 8 bases, with 8 bases remaining between them. CDR3 length: 12 residues. CDR1 and CDR2 from the germline V gene are DFQATT and SNEGSKA (reference sequence). CDR3 amino acids: CSASDQPNVLTF. The CDR3 DNA reads TGCAGTGCTAGTGATCAGCCCAACGTCCTGACTTTC.

This chain connects TRBV9 to TRBJ2-5; D possibly corresponds to TRBD2 (6 bases). CDR1 is SGDLS and CDR2 is YYNGEE in the germline V gene. Trimming removed 1 base from V and 3 bases from J, with 13 bases in between. This CDR3 contains 15 residues. The DNA for the CDR3 is TGTGCCAGCAGCGTATTAGGGAGGCCAGAAGAGACCCAGTACTTC. It specifies CASSVLGRPEETQYF. The variable domain in full, completed from reference TRBV9 and TRBJ2-5, reads DSGVTQTPKHLITATGQRVTLRCSPRSGDLSVYWYQQSLDQGLQFLIQYYNGEERAKGNILERFSAQQFPDLHSELNLSSLELGDSALYFCASSVLGRPEETQYFGPGTRLLVL.

This clonotype has a single count. The chain combines TRBV20-1 with TRBJ1-2; 10 positions match TRBD1. The CDR3 spans 13 residues. The germline gives CDR1 DFQATT, CDR2 SNEGSKA (reference sequence). With V trimmed by 3 bases and J by 7 bases, 5 bases remained unmatched. The CDR3 loop reads CSARTGGASGYTF. The CDR3 DNA follows: TGCAGTGCTAGGACAGGGGGCGCGAGTGGCTACACCTTC.

The genes are TRBV28 and TRBJ2-7; D gene ambiguous. Germline V lookup: CDR1 MDHEN, CDR2 SYDVKM. This CDR3 comprises 14 residues. V was cut by 5 bases and J by 4 bases, with 15 bases left in between. DNA for the CDR3: TGTGCCAGCAGTCCGACGCTCGGATCTTACGAGCAGTACTTC. The encoded protein is CASSPTLGSYEQYF.

This chain links TRBV20-1 with TRBJ2-7; the match to TRBD2 covers 14 bases. CDR1 is DFQATT, CDR2 SNEGSKA, per germline (reference sequence). V dropped 5 bases and J dropped 1; count of bases not matched to a gene: 7. The CDR3 length is 16 residues. CDR3 in DNA: TGCAGTGCTCCCGGACTAGCGGGGGGACCATCCTACGAGCAGTACTTC. It yields the protein CSAPGLAGGPSYEQYF.

V is TRBV10-3 and J is TRBJ1-4; 7 bases line up with TRBD1. Germline loops: CDR1 ENHRY, CDR2 SYGVKD. This CDR3 has 14 residues. Germline trimming cut 3 bases from V and 6 bases from J; bases unmatched to any gene: 4. This chain's CDR3 is CAISDSGGDEKLFF. The CDR3 bases are TGTGCCATCAGTGATTCAGGGGGAGATGAAAAACTGTTTTTT.

The J gene is TRBJ1-2, the V gene TRBV19, with D possibly being TRBD1 (6 bases). V lost 6 bases to trimming and J lost 6 bases, with 17 bases between them. CDR1 and CDR2 from the germline V gene are LNHDA and SQIVND (reference sequence). This CDR3 region has 14 residues. CDR3 coding DNA: TGTGCCAGTAGGGGACAACTCGATGCTCATGGCTACACCTTC. Protein sequence: CASRGQLDAHGYTF.

This clonotype was recorded once. This chain joins TRBV20-1 and TRBJ1-1, with TRBD1 identical over 7 bases. Germline CDR1 DFQATT, CDR2 SNEGSKA (reference sequence). This CDR3 contains 11 residues. Germline trimming cut 6 bases from V and 5 bases from J; bases unmatched to any gene: 3. The CDR3 DNA sequence: TGCAGTGCCGACAGGGTTACTGAAGCTTTCTTT. This gives the protein CSADRVTEAFF.

The rearrangement links TRBV11-2 to TRBJ1-1; possibly TRBD1 for D (5 bases). The CDR3 contains 15 residues. Germline CDR1 is SGHAT and CDR2 is FQNNGV. V lost 3 bases and J lost 0, with 11 bases in between. This CDR3 reads CASSFDRFMNTEAFF. As DNA, the CDR3 is TGTGCCAGCAGCTTCGACAGATTCATGAACACTGAAGCTTTCTTT.

The chain couples TRBV5-1 to TRBJ2-1; possibly TRBD1 for D (5 bases). Germline V CDR1 and CDR2: SGHRS, YFSETQ. V was cut by 0 bases and J by 5 bases, with 12 bases left in between. The CDR3 runs 15 residues. In nucleotides, the CDR3 is TGCGCCAGCAGCTTGGTAGCAGGGTCTAACAATGAGCAGTTCTTC. It codes for CASSLVAGSNNEQFF. Variable domain in full (rest from reference TRBV5-1 and TRBJ2-1): KAGVTQTPRYLIKTRGQQVTLSCSPISGHRSVSWYQQTPGQGLQFLFEYFSETQRNKGNFPGRFSGRQFSNSRSEMNVSTLELGDSALYLCASSLVAGSNNEQFFGPGTRLTVL.

The chain combines TRBV20-1 with TRBJ1-2; 8 nucleotides line up with TRBD1. Germline loops: CDR1 DFQATT, CDR2 SNEGSKA (reference sequence). The CDR3 spans 13 residues. V gave up 5 bases and J gave up 7 bases; unmatched junction bases: 9. CDR3 sequence: CSAHSGGPSGYTF. The CDR3 DNA sequence: TGCAGTGCTCACTCAGGGGGCCCAAGTGGCTACACCTTC.

The rearrangement joins TRBV20-1 to TRBJ2-5; D ambiguous. Trimming shortened V by 3 bases and J by 2 bases, and 10 bases separated the two germline ends. The V gene's germline CDR1 is DFQATT and CDR2 SNEGSKA (reference sequence). This CDR3 is 13 amino acids long. CDR3 DNA sequence: TGCAGTGCTAGTCCCGCAGAGCAAGAGACCCAGTACTTC. Protein sequence: CSASPAEQETQYF.

The rearrangement joins TRBV12-5 to TRBJ1-1; no reliable D call. CDR1 and CDR2 (germline): LGHNT, FRNRAP. The CDR3 is 13 residues long. V lost 1 base, J lost 1 base, and 4 bases lay in between. Here the CDR3 DNA reads TGTGCTAGTGGTTTGGAGCAGAACACTGAAGCTTTCTTT. Its protein product is CASGLEQNTEAFF.

The chain combines TRBV7-3 with TRBJ1-2; 7 nucleotides agree with TRBD1. CDR1 SGHTA and CDR2 FQGTGA come from the germline V gene. This CDR3 is 13 amino acids long. V shed 5 bases and J 8 bases; nucleotides not matched to a gene: 8. DNA for the CDR3: TGTGCCAGCAGCCCGGGACAGAAATTGGGCTACACCTTC. Its protein is CASSPGQKLGYTF.

This chain uses TRBV5-6 with TRBJ2-4; 7 nucleotides match TRBD2. The ends lost 0 bases at V and 6 bases at J; junction bases unmatched: 0. The CDR3 has 13 amino acids. In germline, CDR1 is SGHDT, CDR2 YYEEEE. CDR3 nucleotides: TGTGCCAGCAGCTTGGGCGGGGGAAACATTCAGTACTTC. The encoded protein is CASSLGGGNIQYF.

The chain links TRBV3-1 to TRBJ1-2; 9 bases match TRBD1. After removal of 2 bases from V and 8 bases from J, the junction contained 12 bases not matched to a gene. CDR1 LGHDT and CDR2 YNNKEL come from the germline V gene (reference sequence). The CDR3 spans 16 residues. The CDR3 here is CASSQPRTGAKEGYTF. The CDR3 nucleotides read TGTGCCAGCAGCCAACCCCGGACAGGGGCTAAAGAAGGCTACACCTTC.

This clonotype showed up just once. V gene TRBV20-1 combines with J gene TRBJ2-5, with D unclear. Germline V gene lookup returns CDR1 DFQATT and CDR2 SNEGSKA (reference sequence). Deletions cut 3 bases from V and 7 bases from J, with 9 bases between. The length of the CDR3 is 11 residues. CDR3 loop: CSARGLGTQYF. CDR3 DNA: TGCAGTGCTAGGGGATTGGGGACCCAGTACTTC.

In its sample, this clonotype was seen once. The CDR3 DNA is TGTGCCAGCAGTGTGCGGACTGACTACACCTTC. The encoded protein is CASSVRTDYTF. The chain employs TRBV12-3 or TRBV12-4 and TRBJ1-2; D is uncertain. Trimming took 5 bases from V and 10 from J, leaving 11 bases between them. CDR3 length equals 11 residues.

The chain joins TRBV20-1 to TRBJ1-5, with D unclear. The CDR3 spans 13 residues. The ends were cut back, 1 base at V and 2 bases at J, with 6 bases in the middle. Germline V gene data show CDR1 as DFQATT and CDR2 as SNEGSKA (reference sequence). CDR3 sequence (DNA): TGCAGTGCTAGAGGGGGTGGCAATCAGCCCCAGCATTTT. This codes for CSARGGGNQPQHF.

This chain connects TRBV20-1 to TRBJ1-2; 7 nucleotides align to TRBD1. CDR3 length: 13 residues. Trimming took 0 bases from V and 5 from J; bases not matched to a gene: 3. Germline CDR1 and CDR2: DFQATT and SNEGSKA (reference sequence). CDR3 sequence reads: CSARETGRYGYTF. DNA of the CDR3: TGCAGTGCTAGAGAGACAGGGAGGTATGGCTACACCTTC.

V and J are TRBV30 and TRBJ1-1; TRBD1 might be the D (6 bases). The ends were cut back, 2 bases at V and 1 base at J, with 8 bases in the middle. The CDR3 is made up of 13 amino acids. Germline V gene lookup returns CDR1 GTSNPN and CDR2 SVGIG (reference sequence). The DNA of the CDR3 is TGTGCCTGGAGTAAGGGGGGGAACACTGAAGCTTTCTTT. Protein product: CAWSKGGNTEAFF.

The table lists this clonotype with a count of one. The chain carries TRBV25-1 and TRBJ2-2; unclear D gene. The length of the CDR3 is 14 residues. V was shortened by 4 bases and J by 5 bases, with 11 bases between the two germline ends. Germline CDR1 reads MGHDK; CDR2 reads SYGVNS. CDR3 bases: TGTGCCAGCAGTGCCCCCAGGATGACCGGGGAGCTGTTTTTT. Its protein is CASSAPRMTGELFF. The variable domain in full, completed from reference TRBV25-1 and TRBJ2-2, reads EADIYQTPRYLVIGTGKKITLECSQTMGHDKMYWYQQDPGMELHLIHYSYGVNSTEKGDLSSESTVSRIRTEHFPLTLESARPSHTSQYLCASSAPRMTGELFFGEGSRLTVL.

This clonotype came up once. The chain is built from TRBV18 and TRBJ1-1; TRBD1 aligns across 9 bases. Trimming took 7 bases from V and 6 from J; bases not matched to a gene: 9. The CDR3 runs 14 residues. Per germline, CDR1 KGHSH and CDR2 LQKENI. The CDR3 sequence is CASLTGTGRAEAFF. CDR3 bases: TGTGCCAGCTTAACCGGGACAGGGCGGGCTGAAGCTTTCTTT.

The rearrangement joins TRBV30 to TRBJ1-3; D call uncertain. In germline, CDR1 is GTSNPN, CDR2 SVGIG (reference sequence). CDR3 size: 12 residues. Trimming removed 1 base at V and 7 bases at J, with 8 bases between. CDR3 residues: CAWSAPLNTIYF. The CDR3 DNA follows: TGTGCCTGGAGTGCCCCTCTGAACACCATATATTTT.

This sequence joins TRBV6-2 or TRBV6-3 and TRBJ2-5; 12 nucleotides line up with TRBD1. Germline values: CDR1 MNHEY, CDR2 SVGEGT. Unmatched junction bases numbered 3, after V lost 2 bases and J lost 5 bases. This CDR3 contains 15 residues. The CDR3 DNA reads TGTGCCAGCAGTTACCGGGACAGGGGGCTCGAGACCCAGTACTTC. Protein product: CASSYRDRGLETQYF.

The gene calls are TRBV29-1 and TRBJ1-1; D is perhaps TRBD1 (6 bases). CDR3 length: 12 residues. The germline V and J ends were trimmed by 7 bases and 5 bases, with 14 bases remaining between them. Germline CDR1 is SQVTM and CDR2 is ANQGSEA. This chain's CDR3 is CSGGAGETEAFF. In DNA form, the CDR3 reads TGCAGCGGGGGGGCGGGGGAGACTGAAGCTTTCTTT.

V usage is TRBV6-5 and J usage is TRBJ2-7; D perhaps matches TRBD1 (5 bases). From germline, CDR1 is MNHEY and CDR2 SVGAGI. The length of the CDR3 is 14 residues. The V and J ends lost 5 bases and 3 bases respectively, with 14 bases between them. CDR3 region: CASSGAAGNYEQYF. CDR3 nucleotides: TGTGCCAGCAGTGGGGCCGCAGGGAACTACGAGCAGTACTTC.

This clonotype was seen once. The genes are TRBV3-1 and TRBJ1-6, with TRBD1 matching 12 bases. J gave up 8 bases and V 4 bases, and 6 bases lay outside the gene matches. The CDR3 totals 16 residues. Germline CDR1 reads LGHDT; CDR2 reads YNNKEL (reference sequence). The DNA of the CDR3 is TGTGCCAGCAGCCTCCGGGACAGGGGGCGATATTCACCCCTCCACTTT. It codes for CASSLRDRGRYSPLHF.